This TCR beta chain was identified during a study of T cell responses to AZD1222 COVID-19 vaccine. The CDR3 runs to 15 residues. V lost 5 bases, J lost 4 bases, and 3 bases stayed unmatched. The germline V gene has CDR1 SGHVS and CDR2 FQNEAQ. This clone is a singleton in its sample. Assay used: immunoSEQ multiplex PCR; TCRdb lists only in-frame clones, some missing. Of 40,000 to 55,000 clones in the sample, over 85% were seen once. The V and J genes are TRBV7-8 and TRBJ2-5; 14 bases match TRBD2. This receptor was obtained from an adult who received the AZD1222 COVID-19 vaccine. Sequenced here: peripheral blood, sampled 28 days after the second AZD1222 dose. The CDR3 DNA reads TGTGCCAGCAGCCGAGGACTAGCGGGAGGAGAGACCCAGTACTTC. This sequence encodes CASSRGLAGGETQYF. The full variable domain, with the rest looked up from reference TRBV7-8 and TRBJ2-5, is GAGVSQSPRYKVAKRGQDVALRCDPISGHVSLFWYQQALGQGPEFLTYFQNEAQLDKSGLPSDRFFAERPEGSVSTLKIQRTQQEDSAVYLCASSRGLAGGETQYFGPGTRLLVL.